This T cell receptor (beta chain) was captured in a study of molecular identifiers for immune sequencing clone quantification. General observations from the study: Among about 1 million naive cells, as was reported, spiked Jurkat TCR RNA from one cell was detectable. More than 99% of effector molecules, versus under 1% of naive-cell molecules, belonged to clones above 20 RNA copies.

Listed TCR primers and previously described methods were used for bulk TCR libraries. From the PCR reads, TCRdb called clonotypes with MiXCR, one entry per CDR3 protein. Of under 600,000 distinct CDR3 sequences listed, approximately 25% were seen once; the top ten hold approximately 0.76%. This clonotype has a handful of counts. Its target is not known. The CDR3 runs 13 residues. Trimming shortened V by 2 bases and J by 4 bases, and 11 bases separated the two germline ends. Per the germline V gene, CDR1 is SQVTM and CDR2 is ANQGSEA. The sequencing input was naive CD8+ T cells from blood, with Jurkat cell RNA spiked in. The subset was: FACS-sorted CD8+CD4-CCR7+CD45RA+ naive T cells. This receptor was obtained from a human donor in good health. Some libraries in this study had Jurkat cell RNA spiked in. The chain carries TRBV29-1 and TRBJ1-1; unclear D gene. CDR3 residues: CSVEWWGGTEAFF. DNA for the CDR3: TGCAGCGTTGAATGGTGGGGAGGCACTGAAGCTTTCTTT. Based on the CDR3 plus reference TRBV29-1 and TRBJ1-1, the full variable domain is SAVISQKPSRDICQRGTSLTIQCQVDSQVTMMFWYRQQPGQSLTLIATANQGSEATYESGFVIDKFPISRPNLTFSTLTVSNMSPEDSSIYLCSVEWWGGTEAFFGQGTRLTVV.